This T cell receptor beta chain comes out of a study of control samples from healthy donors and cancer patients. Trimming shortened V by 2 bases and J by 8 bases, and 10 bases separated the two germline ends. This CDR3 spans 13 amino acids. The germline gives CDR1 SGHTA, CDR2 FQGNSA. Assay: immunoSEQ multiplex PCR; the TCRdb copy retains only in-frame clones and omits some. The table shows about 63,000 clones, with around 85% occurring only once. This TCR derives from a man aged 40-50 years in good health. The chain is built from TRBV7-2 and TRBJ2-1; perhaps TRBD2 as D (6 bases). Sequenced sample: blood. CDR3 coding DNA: TGTGCCAGCAGCTTATGGAGGGACCATGAGCAGTTCTTC. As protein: CASSLWRDHEQFF.